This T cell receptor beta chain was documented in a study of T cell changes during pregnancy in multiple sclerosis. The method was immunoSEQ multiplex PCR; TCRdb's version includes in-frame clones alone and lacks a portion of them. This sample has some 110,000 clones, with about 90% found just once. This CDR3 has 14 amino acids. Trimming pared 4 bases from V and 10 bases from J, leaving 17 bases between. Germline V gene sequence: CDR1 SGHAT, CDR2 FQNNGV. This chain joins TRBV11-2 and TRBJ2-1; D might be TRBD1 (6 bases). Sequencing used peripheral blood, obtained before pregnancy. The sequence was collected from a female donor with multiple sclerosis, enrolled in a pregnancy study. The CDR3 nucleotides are TGTGCCAGCAGCTCCTTCCCAGGGGTTAAGGAGCAGTTCTTC. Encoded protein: CASSSFPGVKEQFF.